The 10 T cell receptor beta chains listed next were all sequenced from one sample in a study of tumor and adjacent non-tumor tissue in lung cancer. TCRbeta libraries were built with three rounds of nested PCR, modified from ARM-PCR. Using its own MiXCR run on the multiplex PCR reads, TCRdb lists one record per CDR3 protein. The sample shows 85,000 or so distinct CDR3 sequences, around 80% of them seen only once. This sample's RNA came from whole unsorted tissue. Distant lung tissue was collected more than 3 cm away from the tumor edge. Sequenced material: distant non-tumor lung tissue. All receptors come from a woman between 45 and 65 years old with non-small cell lung cancer.

About this clonotype: Possible read error: a much larger clone is one base away. The chain recombines TRBV28 with TRBJ2-7; 11 bases fit TRBD2. CDR3 length: 14 amino acids. Germline CDR1 reads MDHEN; CDR2 reads SYDVKM. The CDR3 is CASSTSGSVYKQYF. Here the CDR3 DNA reads TGTGCCAGCAGTACTAGCGGGAGCGTCTACAAGCAGTACTTC. Supplemented by reference TRBV28 and TRBJ2-7, the full variable domain reads DVKVTQSSRYLVKRTGEKVFLECVQDMDHENMFWYRQDPGLGLRLIYFSYDVKMKEKGDIPEGYSVSREKKERFSLILESASTNQTSMYLCASSTSGSVYKQYFGPGTRLTVT.

By sample share, this clonotype is medium-sized. V and J are TRBV11-2 and TRBJ2-7; D is perhaps TRBD1 or TRBD2 (5 bases each). From germline, CDR1 is SGHAT and CDR2 FQNNGV. V gave up 5 bases and J gave up 2 bases, with 22 bases separating them. CDR3 length: 17 amino acids. CDR3 residues: CASSLITGPSLPYEQYF. The CDR3, as DNA: TGTGCCAGCAGCCTAATTACGGGACCTAGTCTCCCCTACGAGCAGTACTTC.

This clonotype was found once. A read error may account for a junction end that differs from germline. The gene calls are TRBV24-1 and TRBJ2-1; possible D gene TRBD1, 6 bases. Germline assignment: CDR1 KGHDR and CDR2 SFDVKD. The CDR3 is made up of 16 amino acids. Here the CDR3 reads CATSEAVTGYANEQFF. The CDR3 region has the DNA TGTGCCACCAGTGAGGCCGTGACAGGATACGCCAATGAACAGTTCTTC.

As to this clonotype: Since the CDR3 does not end with the conserved phenylalanine or tryptophan, this likely comes from a read error. The gene calls are TRBV11-2 and TRBJ2-1, with TRBD2 matching over 10 bases. The CDR3 spans 19 residues. Germline V gives CDR1 SGHAT, CDR2 FQNNGV. This chain's CDR3 is CVSSLSSGGSGRDHNKQFL. The CDR3 DNA follows: TGTGTCAGCAGCTTAAGTAGCGGGGGGTCTGGGCGCGATCACAATAAGCAGTTCTTA.

This clonotype appeared a few times. This may stem from a read error, because a much larger clone lies one nucleotide away. This chain joins TRBV20-1 and TRBJ2-7, with 9 bases matching TRBD1. The CDR3 is 13 residues long. CDR1 is DFQATT, CDR2 SNEGSKA, per germline (reference sequence). CDR3 sequence reads: CCASVTGGYEQYF. DNA of the CDR3: TGCTGTGCTAGCGTGACAGGGGGGTACGAGCAGTACTTC.

The genes are TRBV11-2 and TRBJ2-7; D gene uncertain. Between the trimmed V and J ends, which lost 5 bases and 1 base, there was a span of 12 bases. CDR3 length equals 14 residues. CDR1 and CDR2 from the germline V gene are SGHAT and FQNNGV. This CDR3 reads CASSLADTSYEQYF. Written as DNA, the CDR3 is TGTGCCAGCAGCCTGGCGGATACTTCCTACGAGCAGTACTTC. The full variable domain, in which reference TRBV11-2 and TRBJ2-7 provide the parts outside the CDR3, is EAGVAQSPRYKIIEKRQSVAFWCNPISGHATLYWYQQILGQGPKLLIQFQNNGVVDDSQLPKDRFSAERLKGVDSTLKIQPAKLEDSAVYLCASSLADTSYEQYFGPGTRLTVT.

This clonotype occurred a few times. A much larger clone sits a single nucleotide away, making a read error possible. V is TRBV6-5 and J is TRBJ2-5; D remains unclear. CDR3 size: 11 residues. Per germline, CDR1 MNHEY and CDR2 SVGAGI. Written as DNA, the CDR3 is TGTGCCGGCAGAGACACGTTGACCCAGTACTTC. Its translation is CAGRDTLTQYF.

The chain is built from TRBV10-3 and TRBJ2-3; D may correspond to TRBD1 or TRBD2 (5 bases each). The CDR3 is 17 amino acids. From germline, CDR1 is ENHRY and CDR2 SYGVKD. Between the trimmed V and J ends, which lost 3 bases and 2 bases, there was a span of 18 bases. The CDR3 bases are TGTGCCATCAGTGAATCAACGGGACCGGGTGCCACAGATACGCAGTATTTT. It codes for CAISESTGPGATDTQYF.

Concerning this clonotype: A much larger clone lies a single base off, so this may be a read error. V gene TRBV24-1 combines with J gene TRBJ2-3; 11 bases map to TRBD2. Germline assignment: CDR1 KGHDR and CDR2 SFDVKD. Germline trimming cut 8 bases from V and 2 bases from J; bases unmatched to any gene: 11. The CDR3 consists of 17 residues. CDR3 region: CATNSSTSGGYTDTQYF. The DNA of the CDR3 is TGTGCCACCAATTCTTCAACTAGCGGGGGCTACACAGATACGCAGTATTTT.

Turning to this clonotype: The junction departs from germline at one end; a sequencing error may be responsible. The rearrangement uses TRBV19 and TRBJ2-5; TRBD1 is a possible D gene (6 bases). Per the germline V gene, CDR1 is LNHDA and CDR2 is SQIVND (reference sequence). This CDR3 has 15 amino acids. The DNA of the CDR3 is TGTGCCGGTAGTGCCCGACAGGAGCAGCAAGAGACCCAGTACTTC. Translation gives CAGSARQEQQETQYF.